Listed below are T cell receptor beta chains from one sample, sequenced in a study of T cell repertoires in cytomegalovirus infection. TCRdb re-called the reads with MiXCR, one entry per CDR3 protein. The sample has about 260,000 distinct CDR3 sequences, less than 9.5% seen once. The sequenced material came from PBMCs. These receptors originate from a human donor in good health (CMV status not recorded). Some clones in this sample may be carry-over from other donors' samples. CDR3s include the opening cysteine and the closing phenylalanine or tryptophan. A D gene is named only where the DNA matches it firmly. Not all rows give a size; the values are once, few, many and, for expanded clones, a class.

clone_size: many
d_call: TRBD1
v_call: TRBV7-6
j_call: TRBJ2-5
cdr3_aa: CASSSRGLRETQYF
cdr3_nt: TGTGCCAGCAGCTCCAGGGGGCTACGAGAGACCCAGTACTTC

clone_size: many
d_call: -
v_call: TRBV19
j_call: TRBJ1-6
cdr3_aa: CASKRSSYNSPLHF
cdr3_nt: TGTGCCAGCAAACGGAGCTCCTATAATTCACCCCTCCACTTT

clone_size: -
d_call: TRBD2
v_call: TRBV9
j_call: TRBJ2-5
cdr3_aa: CASSGGTSGIQETQYF
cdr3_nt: TGTGCCAGCAGCGGGGGGACTAGCGGAATACAAGAGACCCAGTACTTC

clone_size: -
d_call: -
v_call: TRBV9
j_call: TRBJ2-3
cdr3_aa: CASSAIGQSTDTQYF
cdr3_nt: TGTGCCAGCAGCGCCATTGGGCAAAGCACAGATACGCAGTATTTT

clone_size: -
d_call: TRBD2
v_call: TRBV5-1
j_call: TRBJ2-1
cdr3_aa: CASSFQTTGRANEQFF
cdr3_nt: TGCGCCAGCAGCTTCCAAACTACTGGGAGGGCCAATGAGCAGTTCTTC

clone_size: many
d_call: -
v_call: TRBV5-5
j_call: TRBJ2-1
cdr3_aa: CASSFGGLGNEQFF
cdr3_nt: TGTGCCAGCAGCTTCGGGGGGCTGGGAAATGAGCAGTTCTTC

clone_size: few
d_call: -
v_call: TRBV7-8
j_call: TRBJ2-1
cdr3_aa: CASSLGRGNYNEQFF
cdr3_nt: TGTGCCAGCAGCTTAGGTAGAGGGAACTACAATGAGCAGTTCTTC

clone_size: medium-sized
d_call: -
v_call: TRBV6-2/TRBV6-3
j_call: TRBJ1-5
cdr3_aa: CASSYWSSNQPQHF
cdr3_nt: TGTGCCAGCAGTTATTGGTCTAGCAATCAGCCCCAGCATTTT

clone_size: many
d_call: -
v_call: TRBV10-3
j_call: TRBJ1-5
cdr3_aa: CAISGQVSNQPQHF
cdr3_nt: TGTGCCATCAGTGGACAGGTTAGCAATCAGCCCCAGCATTTT

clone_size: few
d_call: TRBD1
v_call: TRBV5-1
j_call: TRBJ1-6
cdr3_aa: CASSPEGANNSPLHF
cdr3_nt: TGCGCCAGCAGCCCTGAGGGGGCGAATAATTCACCCCTCCACTTT

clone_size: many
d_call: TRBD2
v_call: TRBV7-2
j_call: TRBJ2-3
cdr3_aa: CASSSIGTSGTDTQYF
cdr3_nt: TGTGCCAGCAGCTCAATAGGGACTAGCGGCACAGATACGCAGTATTTT

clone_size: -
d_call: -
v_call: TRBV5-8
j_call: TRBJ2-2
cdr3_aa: CASSLAAGLNTGELFF
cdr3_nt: TGTGCCAGCAGCTTGGCCGCAGGGCTGAACACCGGGGAGCTGTTTTTT

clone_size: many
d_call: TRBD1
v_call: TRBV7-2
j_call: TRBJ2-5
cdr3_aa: CASSKRTGTGTQYF
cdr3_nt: TGTGCCAGCAGCAAGCGGACAGGCACGGGGACCCAGTACTTC

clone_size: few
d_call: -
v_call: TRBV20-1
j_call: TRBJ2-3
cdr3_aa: CSATPARATDTQYF
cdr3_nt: TGCAGTGCTACCCCGGCGCGCGCCACAGATACGCAGTATTTT